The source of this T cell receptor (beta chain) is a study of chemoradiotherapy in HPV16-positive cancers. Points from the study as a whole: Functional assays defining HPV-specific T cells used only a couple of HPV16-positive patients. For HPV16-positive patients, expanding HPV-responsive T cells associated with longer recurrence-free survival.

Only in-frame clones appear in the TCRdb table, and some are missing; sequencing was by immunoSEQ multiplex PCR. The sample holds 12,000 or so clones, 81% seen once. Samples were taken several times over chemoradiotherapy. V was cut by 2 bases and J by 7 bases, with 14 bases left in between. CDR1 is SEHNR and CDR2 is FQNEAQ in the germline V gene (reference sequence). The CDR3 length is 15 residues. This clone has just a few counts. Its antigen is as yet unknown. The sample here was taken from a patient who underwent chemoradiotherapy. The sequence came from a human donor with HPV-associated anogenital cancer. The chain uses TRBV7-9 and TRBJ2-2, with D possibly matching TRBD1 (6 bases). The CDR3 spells CASSLNRAGLGELFF. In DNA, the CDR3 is TGTGCCAGCAGCTTAAACAGGGCGGGCCTCGGGGAGCTGTTTTTT.